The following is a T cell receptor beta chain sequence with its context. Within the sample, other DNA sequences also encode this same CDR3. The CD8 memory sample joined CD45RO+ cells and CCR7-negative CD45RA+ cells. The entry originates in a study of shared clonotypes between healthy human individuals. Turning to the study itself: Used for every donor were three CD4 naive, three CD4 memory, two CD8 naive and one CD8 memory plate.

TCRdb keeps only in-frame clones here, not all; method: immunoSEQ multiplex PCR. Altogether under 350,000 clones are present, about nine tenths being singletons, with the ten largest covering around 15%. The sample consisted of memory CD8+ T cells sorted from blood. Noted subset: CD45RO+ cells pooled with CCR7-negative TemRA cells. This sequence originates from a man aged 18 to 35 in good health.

The chain's CDR3 is CASSLETGGNEQFF. The CDR3 bases are TGTGCCAGCAGCTTGGAGACAGGGGGGAATGAGCAGTTCTTC. This chain joins TRBV5-4 and TRBJ2-1, with 9 nucleotides matching TRBD1. There are 14 residues in the CDR3. With V trimmed by 0 bases and J by 7 bases, 2 bases remained unmatched. Germline lookup yields CDR1 SGHNT and CDR2 YYREEE (reference sequence).